The clone carrying this TCR beta chain was picked up one time. These data are taken from a study of blood T cell repertoires in COVID-19. Study-level background: T cells, B-cell-depleted T cells, or PBMCs provided the cDNA or gDNA that served as material.

The length of the CDR3 is 16 residues. CDR1 and CDR2 (germline): SEHNR, FQNEAQ (reference sequence). V gave up 5 bases and J gave up 4 bases; unmatched junction bases: 9. The data were produced by immunoSEQ multiplex PCR, yet TCRdb's version contains in-frame clones alone and is incomplete. The sample lists 150,000 or so clones; over 60% were seen once. The sequence derives from a woman at least 80 years old with active or convalescent COVID-19. The source material was peripheral blood. The chain combines TRBV7-9 with TRBJ1-4, with TRBD1 identical over 8 bases. CDR3 DNA sequence: TGTGCCAGCAGCAGGACAGGGATGAACCTTAATGAAAAACTGTTTTTT. Protein: CASSRTGMNLNEKLFF. Based on the CDR3 plus reference TRBV7-9 and TRBJ1-4, the full variable domain is DTGVSQNPRHKITKRGQNVTFRCDPISEHNRLYWYRQTLGQGPEFLTYFQNEAQLEKSRLLSDRFSAERPKGSFSTLEIQRTEQGDSAMYLCASSRTGMNLNEKLFFGSGTQLSVL.